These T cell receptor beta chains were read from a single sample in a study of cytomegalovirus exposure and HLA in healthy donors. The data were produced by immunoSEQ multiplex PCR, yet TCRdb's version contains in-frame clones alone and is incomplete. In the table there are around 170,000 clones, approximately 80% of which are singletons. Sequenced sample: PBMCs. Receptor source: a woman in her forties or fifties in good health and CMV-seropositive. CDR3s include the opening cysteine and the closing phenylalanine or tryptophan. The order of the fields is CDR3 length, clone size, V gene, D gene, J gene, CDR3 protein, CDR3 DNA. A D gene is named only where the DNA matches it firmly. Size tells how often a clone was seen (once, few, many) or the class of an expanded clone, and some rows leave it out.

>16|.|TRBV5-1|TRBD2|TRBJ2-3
CASSTQTSPGTDTQYF
TGCGCCAGCAGCACCCAGACTAGCCCAGGCACAGATACGCAGTATTTT
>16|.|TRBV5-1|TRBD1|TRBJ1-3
CASSRGEGAFGNTIYF
TGCGCCAGCAGCCGAGGAGAGGGGGCTTTCGGAAACACCATATATTTT
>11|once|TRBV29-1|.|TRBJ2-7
CSVGQGDEQYF
TGCAGCGTTGGCCAGGGTGACGAGCAGTACTTC
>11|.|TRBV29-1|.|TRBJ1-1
CSGHTNTEAFF
TGCAGCGGACACACAAACACTGAAGCTTTCTTT
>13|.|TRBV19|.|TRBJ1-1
CASVRQANTEAFF
TGTGCCAGCGTAAGACAAGCGAACACTGAAGCTTTCTTT
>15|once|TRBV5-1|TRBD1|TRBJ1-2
CASSLETGAYYGYTF
TGCGCCAGCAGCTTGGAGACAGGGGCGTACTATGGCTACACCTTC
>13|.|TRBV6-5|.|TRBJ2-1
CASSYSGVAEQFF
TGTGCCAGCAGTTATTCAGGGGTTGCTGAGCAGTTCTTC
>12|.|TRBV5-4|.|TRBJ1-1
CASSRDDTEAFF
TGTGCCAGCAGTCGAGATGACACTGAAGCTTTCTTT
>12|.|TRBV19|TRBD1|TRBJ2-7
CASSLDRGEQYF
TGTGCCAGTAGTCTAGACAGGGGCGAGCAGTACTTC
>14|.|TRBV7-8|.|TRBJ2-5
CASSLAQAWETQYF
TGTGCCAGCAGCTTAGCACAGGCTTGGGAGACCCAGTACTTC
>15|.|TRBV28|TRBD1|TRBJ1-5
CASRATGGGNQPQHF
TGTGCCAGCAGGGCAACAGGGGGGGGGAATCAGCCCCAGCATTTT
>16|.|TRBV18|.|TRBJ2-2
CASSPVFAGDTGELFF
TGTGCCAGCTCACCAGTTTTTGCAGGGGACACCGGGGAGCTGTTTTTT
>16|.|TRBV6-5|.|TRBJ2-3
CASSYNGGTDTDTQYF
TGTGCCAGCAGTTACAATGGCGGGACAGACACAGATACGCAGTATTTT
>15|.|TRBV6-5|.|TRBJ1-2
CASSYSSGIHYGYTF
TGTGCCAGCAGTTACTCGTCAGGAATCCACTATGGCTACACCTTC
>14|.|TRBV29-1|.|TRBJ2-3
CSVEANTGTDTQYF
TGCAGCGTTGAGGCAAACACCGGCACAGATACGCAGTATTTT
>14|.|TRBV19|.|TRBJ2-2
CASSLQLSAGELFF
TGTGCCAGTAGTTTACAGCTATCGGCCGGGGAGCTGTTTTTT
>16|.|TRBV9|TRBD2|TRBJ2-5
CASSVGAAGTQETQYF
TGTGCCAGCAGCGTAGGGGCAGCGGGGACCCAAGAGACCCAGTACTTC
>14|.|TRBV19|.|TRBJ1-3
CASNVGLTGNTIYF
TGTGCCAGTAACGTAGGACTGACTGGAAACACCATATATTTT
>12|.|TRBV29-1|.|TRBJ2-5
CSADLGLETQYF
TGCAGCGCCGACTTGGGTTTGGAGACCCAGTACTTC
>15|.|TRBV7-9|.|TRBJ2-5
CASSFPVDRQETQYF
TGTGCCAGCAGCTTTCCGGTGGACAGACAAGAGACCCAGTACTTC
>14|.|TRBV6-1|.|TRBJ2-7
CASSPPAPSYEQYF
TGTGCCAGCAGTCCCCCGGCCCCTAGCTACGAGCAGTACTTC
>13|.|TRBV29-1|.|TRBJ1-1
CSVDWRSNTEAFF
TGCAGCGTTGACTGGCGGTCGAACACTGAAGCTTTCTTT
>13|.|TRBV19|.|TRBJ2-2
CASRPLATGELFF
TGTGCCAGTAGACCGCTAGCAACCGGGGAGCTGTTTTTT
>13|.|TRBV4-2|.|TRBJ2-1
CASTRELTNPQFF
TGTGCCAGCACCCGAGAGCTAACGAACCCCCAGTTCTTC
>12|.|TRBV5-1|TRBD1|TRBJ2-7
CASTGQGYEQYF
TGCGCCAGCACAGGACAGGGCTACGAGCAGTACTTC
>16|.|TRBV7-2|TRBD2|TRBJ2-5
CASSQYGTSDRETQYF
TGTGCCAGCAGCCAATACGGGACTAGCGATAGAGAGACCCAGTACTTC
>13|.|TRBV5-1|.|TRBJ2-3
CASSLEAADTQYF
TGCGCCAGCAGCTTGGAAGCCGCAGATACGCAGTATTTT
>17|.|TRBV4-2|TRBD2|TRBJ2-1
CASSQSASGRDGGEQFF
TGTGCCAGCAGCCAAAGCGCTAGCGGGAGGGATGGCGGTGAGCAGTTCTTC
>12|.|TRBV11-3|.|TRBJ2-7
CASIQSGYEQYF
TGTGCCAGCATCCAGTCCGGGTACGAGCAGTACTTC
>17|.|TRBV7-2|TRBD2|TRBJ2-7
CASSSGWASGRAYEQYF
TGTGCCAGCAGCTCTGGGTGGGCTAGCGGGAGGGCCTACGAGCAGTACTTC
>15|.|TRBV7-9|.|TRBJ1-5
CASSPGASADQPQHF
TGTGCCAGCAGCCCTGGGGCCAGCGCCGATCAGCCCCAGCATTTT
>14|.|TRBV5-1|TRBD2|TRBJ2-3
CASSPGGSTDTQYF
TGCGCCAGCAGCCCGGGGGGTAGCACAGATACGCAGTATTTT
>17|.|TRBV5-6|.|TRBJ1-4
CASSRYYRVPTNEKLFF
TGTGCCAGCAGCCGATACTACAGGGTTCCAACTAATGAAAAACTGTTTTTT
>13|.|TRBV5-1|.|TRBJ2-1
CASSLNPGNEQFF
TGCGCCAGCAGCTTGAACCCGGGAAATGAGCAGTTCTTC
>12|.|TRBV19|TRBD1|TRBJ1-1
CASSIGRGIAFF
TGTGCCAGTAGTATAGGCAGGGGGATAGCTTTCTTT
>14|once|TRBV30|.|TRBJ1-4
CAWSPGGGNEKLFF
TGTGCCTGGAGCCCAGGAGGCGGAAATGAAAAACTGTTTTTT
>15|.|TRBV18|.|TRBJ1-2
CASSPEGGSSTGYTF
TGTGCCAGCTCCCCCGAGGGAGGGTCGAGCACTGGCTACACCTTC
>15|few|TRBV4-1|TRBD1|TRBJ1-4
CASSQEGQRNEKLFF
TGCGCCAGCAGCCAAGAGGGACAGAGGAATGAAAAACTGTTTTTT
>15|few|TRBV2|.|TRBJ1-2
CASSDQGGVTNGYTF
TGTGCCAGCAGCGACCAGGGAGGGGTCACCAATGGCTACACCTTC
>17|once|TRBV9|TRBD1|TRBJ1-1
CASSVGRGTGVNTEAFF
TGTGCCAGCAGCGTAGGAAGGGGGACAGGAGTTAACACTGAAGCTTTCTTT
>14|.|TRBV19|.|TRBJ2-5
CASSTQDKQETQYF
TGTGCCAGTAGTACTCAGGACAAGCAAGAGACCCAGTACTTC
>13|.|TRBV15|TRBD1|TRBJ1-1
CATSRTGGDEAFF
TGTGCCACCAGCAGGACAGGGGGGGATGAAGCTTTCTTT
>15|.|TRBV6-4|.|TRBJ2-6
CASSDSSSGANVLTF
TGTGCCAGCAGTGACTCGAGCTCTGGGGCCAACGTCCTGACTTTC
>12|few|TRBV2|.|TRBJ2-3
CASTSGTDTQYF
TGTGCCAGCACTAGCGGCACAGATACGCAGTATTTT
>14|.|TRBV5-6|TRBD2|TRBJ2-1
CASSLPWEGVEQFF
TGTGCCAGCAGCTTGCCCTGGGAGGGCGTTGAGCAGTTCTTC